This T cell receptor beta chain was recovered during a study of CXCR3-negative and CXCR3-positive naive CD8 T cells. Overall study results and limits: A higher hydrophobicity marked the TRB CDR3s of CXCR3-positive naive cells versus CXCR3-negative naive cells. Expression of CXCR3 was partially reduced after cryopreservation, and fresh PBMCs were used in most assays. The TRBV-TRBJ usage of naive CXCR3-negative and CXCR3-positive cells was similar, but that of memory cells differed.

The CDR3 has 14 residues. The germline CDR1 and CDR2 sequences are MDHEN and SYDVKM. TRB cDNA libraries were made by UMI-labeled 5' RACE. TCRdb re-called the 5' RACE reads, yielding one record per CDR3 amino acid sequence without DNA. The table gives about 98,000 distinct CDR3 sequences; the top ten clones make up around 0.82% of it. As for this clonotype: Its antigen remains unidentified.

Naive CD8+ T lymphocytes were specified as CD45RO-CCR7+CD27+CD95-. Source material: naive CXCR3+ CD8+ T cells from blood. Subset in this sample: CD45RO-CCR7+CD27+CD95- naive CD8+ T cells expressing CXCR3 (TNR3+). The TCR was taken from a human donor in good health. Some clones in this sample may be carry-over from other donors' samples. The genes are TRBV28 and TRBJ2-7; the TRBD1 assignment by TCRdb is unverifiable without DNA. The CDR3 sequence: CTSRLTGGMDEQYF.